Presented here are 30 T cell receptor beta chains from one specimen sequenced in a study of shared clonotypes between healthy human individuals. The assay was immunoSEQ multiplex PCR, and TCRdb's table has in-frame clones only and misses some. The table lists about 480,000 clones, around 74% of them singletons. Sequencing used PBMCs. These receptors were obtained from a woman aged 40 to 50 in good health. Some clones in this sample may be carry-over from other donors' samples.

This chain joins TRBV4-1 and TRBJ2-5; D perhaps matches TRBD1 (5 bases). V dropped 0 bases and J dropped 2 bases, with 7 bases sitting between them. The CDR3 is 14 residues long. Germline CDR1 MGHRA, CDR2 YSYEKL. This CDR3 is CASSQDRAQETQYF. CDR3 DNA sequence: TGCGCCAGCAGCCAAGACAGGGCGCAAGAGACCCAGTACTTC.

In its sample, this clone was seen a few times. The chain combines TRBV28 with TRBJ2-7; 9 bases are shared with TRBD1. Trimming at V came to 2 bases and at J to 6 bases, leaving 5 bases not matched to a gene. CDR1 and CDR2 (germline): MDHEN, SYDVKM. The CDR3 contains 14 residues. The DNA for the CDR3 is TGTGCCAGCAGTTTAGGACAGGGGATTCCCGAGCAGTACTTC. Translating it yields CASSLGQGIPEQYF.

This chain uses TRBV6-4 with TRBJ2-3; no clear D. Germline-derived CDR1 and CDR2 are MRHNA and SNTAGT. CDR3 length: 13 residues. The V end lost 1 base, the J end lost 7 bases, and 9 bases lay between the germline ends. The CDR3 DNA reads TGTGCCAGCAGTGACTGGCCACTCAATACGCAGTATTTT. This codes for CASSDWPLNTQYF.

The chain carries TRBV5-6 and TRBJ2-7; tentative D call: TRBD2 (5 bases). V gave up 2 bases and J gave up 2 bases, with 14 bases separating them. Germline-derived CDR1 and CDR2 are SGHDT and YYEEEE. The CDR3 extends over 15 amino acids. As DNA, the CDR3 is TGTGCCAGCAGCTTTAGGAGACTAAATCCCTACGAGCAGTACTTC. Residues: CASSFRRLNPYEQYF.

Regarding this clone: The sample holds other DNA sequences that translate to the same CDR3. The chain couples TRBV7-2 to TRBJ2-5, with TRBD2 as a possible D gene (7 bases). The CDR3 has 13 amino acids. V was clipped by 5 bases and J by 5 bases, with 12 bases between them. Germline V gives CDR1 SGHTA, CDR2 FQGNSA. The DNA for the CDR3 is TGTGCCAGCAGCAGGGGGGGTGAGGAGACCCAGTACTTC. Translation gives CASSRGGEETQYF.

This CDR3 is CASRKNPGTDTQYF. The CDR3 DNA reads as TGTGCCAGCAGAAAGAACCCGGGCACAGATACGCAGTATTTT. This chain connects TRBV27 to TRBJ2-3; D uncertain. Between the trimmed V and J ends, which lost 6 bases and 1 base, there was a span of 11 bases. This CDR3 spans 14 amino acids. In germline, CDR1 is MNHEY, CDR2 SMNVEV (reference sequence).

The chain joins TRBV18 to TRBJ2-7; D gene ambiguous. Trimming pared 3 bases from V and 6 bases from J, leaving 12 bases between. This CDR3 is built from 13 residues. Germline CDR1 and CDR2: KGHSH and LQKENI. DNA of the CDR3: TGTGCCAGCTCACCGGCACAGCTTCGCGAGCAGTACTTC. This gives the protein CASSPAQLREQYF.

The chain combines TRBV19 with TRBJ2-7; 10 bases line up with TRBD2. The V gene end was trimmed by 5 bases and the J gene end by 7 bases; junction bases not matched to a gene: 5. This CDR3 region has 13 residues. Per the germline V gene, CDR1 is LNHDA and CDR2 is SQIVND (reference sequence). CDR3 bases: TGTGCCAGTAGTGCACTAGCGGGAAGTGAGCAGTACTTC. This translates into CASSALAGSEQYF.

This clone was picked up one time. This chain links TRBV2 with TRBJ2-4; TRBD2 matches at 7 bases. The trim removed 3 bases at V and 7 bases at J, leaving 6 bases unmatched. Germline CDR1 and CDR2: SNHLY and FYNNEI. The CDR3 is made up of 14 amino acids. The CDR3 spells CASSDGGGSNIQYF. For the CDR3, the DNA is TGTGCCAGCAGTGATGGGGGAGGGAGCAACATTCAGTACTTC.

In its sample, this clone was seen many times. The chain employs TRBV7-6 and TRBJ2-1; D is tentatively TRBD1 or TRBD2 (5 bases each). Germline-derived CDR1 and CDR2 are SGHVS and FNYEAQ. V dropped 5 bases and J dropped 5 bases, with 13 bases sitting between them. The CDR3 spans 14 residues. In DNA, the CDR3 is TGTGCCAGCAGCGCGTGGGGGAGTGACAATGAGCAGTTCTTC. This translates into CASSAWGSDNEQFF.

The chain combines TRBV28 with TRBJ2-3; D is possibly TRBD1 or TRBD2 (6 bases each). CDR1 and CDR2 from the germline V gene are MDHEN and SYDVKM. The CDR3 has 16 residues. Deletions cut 6 bases from V and 0 bases from J, with 16 bases between. The CDR3 DNA sequence: TGTGCCAGCAGCCAGGGGAGGAGGGGAAGCACAGATACGCAGTATTTT. Its translation is CASSQGRRGSTDTQYF.

The chain links TRBV16 to TRBJ2-3, with 7 positions matching TRBD2. The CDR3 is 17 residues long. V dropped 4 bases and J dropped 0; count of bases not matched to a gene: 10. The V gene's germline CDR1 is KGHSY and CDR2 FQNENV. The CDR3 nucleotides are TGTGCCAGCAGCCCGCCCCGGGGCGGGAGAAGCACAGATACGCAGTATTTT. Its protein product is CASSPPRGGRSTDTQYF. Looking up the rest from reference TRBV16 and TRBJ2-3 gives the full variable domain: GEEVAQTPKHLVRGEGQKAKLYCAPIKGHSYVFWYQQVLKNEFKFLISFQNENVFDETGMPKERFSAKCLPNSPCSLEIQATKLEDSAVYFCASSPPRGGRSTDTQYFGPGTRLTVL.

V and J are TRBV28 and TRBJ2-7; D may correspond to TRBD1 or TRBD2 (5 bases each). The germline gives CDR1 MDHEN, CDR2 SYDVKM. V shed 6 bases and J shed 7 bases, with 13 bases lying between them. CDR3 length: 12 residues. The chain's CDR3 is CASRPGTREQYF. The CDR3 DNA reads as TGTGCCAGCAGGCCCGGGACCAGGGAGCAGTACTTC.

The gene calls are TRBV30 and TRBJ1-3; the match to TRBD1 covers 8 bases. The CDR3 runs to 15 residues. The germline CDR1 and CDR2 sequences are GTSNPN and SVGIG (reference sequence). The V gene end was trimmed by 2 bases and the J gene end by 0 bases; junction bases not matched to a gene: 3. CDR3: CAWSQDRVSGNTIYF. The DNA of the CDR3 is TGTGCCTGGAGTCAGGACAGGGTCTCTGGAAACACCATATATTTT.

The CDR3 DNA is TGTGCCAGCAGACCTCCCCAAAAGGTCGGGGGGGAGCTGTTTTTT. It encodes CASRPPQKVGGELFF. This chain connects TRBV11-2 to TRBJ2-2; no definite D call. V gave up 6 bases and J gave up 8 bases, with 19 bases separating them. From germline, CDR1 is SGHAT and CDR2 FQNNGV. The length of the CDR3 is 15 residues.

V usage is TRBV28 and J usage is TRBJ1-5; weak D call: TRBD1 (6 bases). Germline lookup yields CDR1 MDHEN and CDR2 SYDVKM. The ends were cut back, 6 bases at V and 6 bases at J, with 18 bases in the middle. CDR3 length: 15 residues. The DNA of the CDR3 is TGTGCCAGCAGATATTACAGGGAAGGGAGTCAGCCCCAGCATTTT. Protein product: CASRYYREGSQPQHF.

As for this clone: The sample has other DNA sequences that encode this CDR3 too. CDR3: CASSVGLDSYNEQFF. The CDR3 bases are TGTGCCAGCAGCGTGGGACTAGACTCCTACAATGAGCAGTTCTTC. This sequence joins TRBV9 and TRBJ2-1; 8 bases match TRBD2. The CDR3 spans 15 residues. Looked up from germline, CDR1 is SGDLS and CDR2 is YYNGEE. V shed 2 bases, J shed 0 bases, and the junction held 1 base outside the gene matches.

The table lists this clone with a count of one. The chain uses TRBV27 and TRBJ2-5; 7 bases agree with TRBD1. The CDR3 length is 15 residues. From germline, CDR1 is MNHEY and CDR2 SMNVEV (reference sequence). Unmatched junction bases numbered 8, after V lost 5 bases and J lost 2 bases. CDR3 in amino acids: CASSPDRVGQETQYF. The CDR3 nucleotides are TGTGCCAGCAGTCCAGACAGGGTGGGGCAAGAGACCCAGTACTTC.

This clone was detected a few times. The J gene is TRBJ2-1, the V gene TRBV7-6, with D unclear. Per germline, CDR1 SGHVS and CDR2 FNYEAQ. Between the trimmed V and J ends, which lost 5 bases and 5 bases, there was a span of 19 bases. This CDR3 has 16 residues. In DNA, the CDR3 is TGTGCCAGCAGCCCGCAAATGTCAGACTGGCACAATGAGCAGTTCTTC. Its translation is CASSPQMSDWHNEQFF.

The V and J genes are TRBV30 and TRBJ1-4; D is undetermined. Germline-derived CDR1 and CDR2 are GTSNPN and SVGIG (reference sequence). The CDR3 contains 16 residues. V was shortened by 2 bases and J by 0 bases, with 13 bases between the two germline ends. DNA for the CDR3: TGTGCCTGGAGTCTGAGCCCCCCCGCAACTAATGAAAAACTGTTTTTT. It specifies CAWSLSPPATNEKLFF.

This clone is a singleton in its sample. The genes are TRBV7-8 and TRBJ2-1; a possible D gene is TRBD1 (6 bases). The CDR3 consists of 14 residues. The V end was cut by 0 bases, the J end by 5 bases, with 8 bases between. Germline values: CDR1 SGHVS, CDR2 FQNEAQ. The CDR3 DNA sequence: TGTGCCAGCAGCTTAGCAGGACAGAACAATGAGCAGTTCTTC. It encodes CASSLAGQNNEQFF.

Details on this clone: This CDR3 is also generated by other DNA sequences in the sample. J is TRBJ2-7 and V is TRBV7-9; D not resolved. The CDR3 has 13 amino acids. Germline V gene sequence: CDR1 SEHNR, CDR2 FQNEAQ (reference sequence). Deletions cut 5 bases from V and 3 bases from J, with 11 bases between. CDR3 nucleotides: TGTGCCAGCAGCCCCCCGGGCTACTACGAGCAGTACTTC. It translates to CASSPPGYYEQYF.

V gene TRBV10-3 combines with J gene TRBJ1-5; D gene unclear. The V gene's germline CDR1 is ENHRY and CDR2 SYGVKD. Trimming removed 4 bases at V and 0 bases at J, with 4 bases between. The CDR3 is 13 residues long. CDR3 sequence reads: CAISGNSNQPQHF. The CDR3 DNA reads TGTGCCATCAGTGGGAATAGCAATCAGCCCCAGCATTTT.

The chain links TRBV27 to TRBJ2-6; the D is unclear. The CDR3 is 13 residues long. CDR1 is MNHEY, CDR2 SMNVEV, per germline (reference sequence). The V end lost 6 bases, the J end lost 0 bases, and 3 bases lay between the germline ends. The CDR3, as DNA: TGTGCCAGCAGCTTCTCTGGGGCCAACGTCCTGACTTTC. Protein product: CASSFSGANVLTF.

This clone was counted once. The gene calls are TRBV11-2 and TRBJ2-1; D perhaps matches TRBD1 (6 bases). CDR1 is SGHAT, CDR2 FQNNGV, per germline. The CDR3 loop spans 13 amino acids. V was shortened by 5 bases and J by 6 bases, with 11 bases between the two germline ends. Here the CDR3 DNA reads TGTGCCAGCAGCCGGGACACCTTCAATGAGCAGTTCTTC. Translation gives CASSRDTFNEQFF.

The table lists this clone with many counts. The CDR3 sequence: CASSLRAGGDSSYNEQFF. The CDR3 nucleotides read TGCGCCAGCAGCTTGAGGGCGGGAGGGGATAGCTCCTACAATGAGCAGTTCTTC. This sequence joins TRBV5-1 and TRBJ2-1; 9 nucleotides align to TRBD2. This CDR3 is built from 18 residues. The V gene end was trimmed by 1 base and the J gene end by 0 bases; junction bases not matched to a gene: 8. Germline V gives CDR1 SGHRS, CDR2 YFSETQ.

V gene TRBV10-3 combines with J gene TRBJ2-3, with TRBD1 matching over 8 bases. The J segment lost 4 bases and the V segment lost 4 bases, leaving 4 bases of the junction unmatched. Germline CDR1 reads ENHRY; CDR2 reads SYGVKD. The CDR3 is 14 amino acids. The CDR3 DNA follows: TGTGCCATCAGTGTCGGACAGGGCGCAGATACGCAGTATTTT. Protein: CAISVGQGADTQYF.

A few counts support this clone. The chain links TRBV18 to TRBJ1-1; 7 positions match TRBD1. V lost 4 bases, J lost 1 base, and 3 bases stayed unmatched. Looked up from germline, CDR1 is KGHSH and CDR2 is LQKENI. The CDR3 extends over 14 amino acids. CDR3 amino acids: CASSLRDRNTEAFF. CDR3 in DNA: TGTGCCAGCTCACTCCGGGACAGGAACACTGAAGCTTTCTTT.

The chain carries TRBV6-5 and TRBJ1-5; D ambiguous. This CDR3 is built from 12 residues. V lost 5 bases, J lost 4 bases, and 6 bases lay in between. Germline V gene lookup returns CDR1 MNHEY and CDR2 SVGAGI. The CDR3 reads CASSQPNQPQHF. For the CDR3, the DNA is TGTGCCAGCAGTCAACCGAATCAGCCCCAGCATTTT.

V usage is TRBV30 and J usage is TRBJ1-1; D is unresolved. CDR3 size: 14 residues. Looked up from germline, CDR1 is GTSNPN and CDR2 is SVGIG (reference sequence). Trimming removed 0 bases at V and 1 base at J, with 9 bases between. The CDR3 here is CAWSVGTANTEAFF. The CDR3 DNA sequence: TGTGCCTGGAGTGTCGGCACTGCGAACACTGAAGCTTTCTTT.